This TCR beta chain was sequenced during a study of PD-1 blockade in classical Hodgkin lymphoma. Exposure to brentuximab vedotin varied, and each patient had relapsed following autologous stem cell transplantation. This CDR3 has 12 residues. The germline V gene has CDR1 SQVTM and CDR2 ANQGSEA. V gave up 3 bases and J gave up 6 bases, with 11 bases separating them. Clones were sequenced by immunoSEQ multiplex PCR, and TCRdb holds only the in-frame ones, with some missing. Of about 30,000 clones listed, roughly 70% were seen once; the top ten hold 12% to 15%. The rearrangement joins TRBV29-1 to TRBJ2-5; no clear D gene. Specimen: peripheral blood mononuclear cells (PBMCs), collected before the second cycle of nivolumab. This receptor was obtained from a human donor with classical Hodgkin lymphoma. The CDR3 DNA reads as TGCAGCGTTGAGATTAGCCGGCAGACCCAGTACTTC. Protein: CSVEISRQTQYF.